The clone carrying this T cell receptor (beta chain) was seen ten or more times. Its antigen is not identified. This CDR3 region has 14 residues. V lost 1 base to trimming and J lost 5 bases, with 11 bases between them. Germline values: CDR1 SGHTA, CDR2 FQGNSA. This entry comes from a study of T cell repertoires in cytomegalovirus infection. For the study at large: Matching HLA type and CMV infection were both indicated by public TCR beta signatures. Regarding the study as a whole: Frequencies of public TCR beta families were cumulated, and this identified carriers of CMV plus the relevant HLA. The ex vivo response showed dominance by HLA-C-restricted CMV-specific TCR beta clonotypes.

TCRdb called the reads again in MiXCR, with one record for every CDR3 protein. The table has 250,000 or so distinct CDR3 sequences, around 12% seen once. The sequenced sample was PBMCs. The sequence came from a human donor in good health (CMV status not recorded). Some clones in this sample may be carry-over from other donors' samples. The chain joins TRBV7-2 to TRBJ1-1, with a weak D call TRBD1 (5 bases). DNA for the CDR3: TGTGCCAGCAGCTTAGAGGGGATTTGGACTGAAGCTTTCTTT. This encodes CASSLEGIWTEAFF.